Listed below are T cell receptor beta chains from one sample, sequenced in a study of T-cell memory formation after mild COVID-19. TCRdb called the 5' RACE reads again in MiXCR, with one record for every CDR3 protein. Seen here are about 470,000 distinct CDR3 sequences, roughly 25% observed once, and the top ten hold roughly an eighth. The specimen sequenced was PBMCs or a T cell subset sorted from them (not recorded which). Source of these receptors: an adult woman who had mild COVID-19 (a few samples of this study predate the infection). Cell type and time point are not known. CDR3s include the opening cysteine and the closing phenylalanine or tryptophan. D genes are given only for firm matches. Rows give clone size only sometimes, using once, few, many, or a class for an expanded clone.

abundance: -
d_gene: -
j_gene: TRBJ1-1
v_gene: TRBV7-9
CDR3aa: CASSLWGDDTEAFF
CDR3nt: TGTGCCAGCAGCTTATGGGGGGATGACACTGAAGCTTTCTTT

abundance: few
d_gene: TRBD1
j_gene: TRBJ1-4
v_gene: TRBV6-2/TRBV6-3
CDR3aa: CASSYPPGQGNEKLFF
CDR3nt: TGTGCCAGCAGTTACCCGCCGGGACAGGGGAATGAAAAACTGTTTTTT

abundance: -
d_gene: -
j_gene: TRBJ2-3
v_gene: TRBV9
CDR3aa: CASSVAGGPITDTQYF
CDR3nt: TGTGCCAGCAGCGTAGCAGGGGGGCCAATCACAGATACGCAGTATTTT

abundance: few
d_gene: -
j_gene: TRBJ2-7
v_gene: TRBV21-1
CDR3aa: CASQVMTGIRHEQYF
CDR3nt: TGTGCCAGTCAAGTGATGACAGGGATTCGGCACGAGCAGTACTTC

abundance: -
d_gene: -
j_gene: TRBJ2-2
v_gene: TRBV5-5
CDR3aa: CASSLGRTVTGELFF
CDR3nt: TGTGCCAGCAGCTTGGGACGGACAGTCACCGGAGAGCTGTTTTTT

abundance: few
d_gene: -
j_gene: TRBJ2-2
v_gene: TRBV21-1
CDR3aa: CASSQAGEGTGELFF
CDR3nt: TGTGCCAGCAGCCAGGCGGGGGAGGGCACCGGGGAGCTGTTTTTT

abundance: -
d_gene: -
j_gene: TRBJ2-3
v_gene: TRBV12-3/TRBV12-4
CDR3aa: CASSRPGARLTQYF
CDR3nt: TGTGCCAGCAGTCGGCCGGGAGCAAGACTTACGCAGTATTTT

abundance: few
d_gene: -
j_gene: TRBJ2-7
v_gene: TRBV24-1
CDR3aa: CATSDFNGYEQYF
CDR3nt: TGTGCCACCAGTGATTTTAATGGGTACGAGCAGTACTTC

abundance: few
d_gene: -
j_gene: TRBJ2-7
v_gene: TRBV6-5
CDR3aa: CASMKTGRSYEQYF
CDR3nt: TGTGCCAGCATGAAAACAGGACGCTCCTACGAGCAGTACTTC

abundance: many
d_gene: -
j_gene: TRBJ2-7
v_gene: TRBV2
CDR3aa: CASSTYEQYF
CDR3nt: TGTGCCAGCAGTACCTACGAGCAGTACTTC

abundance: few
d_gene: TRBD1
j_gene: TRBJ2-7
v_gene: TRBV3-1
CDR3aa: CASSPGQEGSYEQYF
CDR3nt: TGTGCCAGCAGCCCAGGACAGGAAGGCTCCTACGAGCAGTACTTC

abundance: -
d_gene: TRBD2
j_gene: TRBJ2-1
v_gene: TRBV6-6
CDR3aa: CASRILAGGPGNEQFF
CDR3nt: TGTGCCAGCAGAATACTAGCGGGAGGGCCGGGTAATGAGCAGTTCTTC

abundance: few
d_gene: -
j_gene: TRBJ2-7
v_gene: TRBV5-4
CDR3aa: CASSRGASYEQYF
CDR3nt: TGTGCCAGCAGCCGCGGAGCCTCCTACGAGCAGTACTTC

abundance: few
d_gene: -
j_gene: TRBJ2-1
v_gene: TRBV5-1
CDR3aa: CASSSIGDSSYNEQFF
CDR3nt: TGCGCCAGCAGCTCAATAGGGGATAGCTCCTACAATGAGCAGTTCTTC

abundance: many
d_gene: TRBD2
j_gene: TRBJ2-1
v_gene: TRBV29-1
CDR3aa: CSVGGSLAGSYNEQFF
CDR3nt: TGCAGCGTTGGGGGATCTCTAGCGGGGTCCTACAATGAGCAGTTCTTC

abundance: -
d_gene: -
j_gene: TRBJ2-7
v_gene: TRBV7-9
CDR3aa: CASSERGSLLEQYF
CDR3nt: TGTGCCAGCAGCGAGAGGGGCTCCCTCCTCGAGCAGTACTTC

abundance: -
d_gene: -
j_gene: TRBJ1-1
v_gene: TRBV20-1
CDR3aa: CSAQWDGTPNTEAFF
CDR3nt: TGCAGTGCTCAGTGGGACGGGACACCGAACACTGAAGCTTTCTTT

abundance: few
d_gene: TRBD1
j_gene: TRBJ1-1
v_gene: TRBV7-6
CDR3aa: CASSLETGTVTTEAFF
CDR3nt: TGTGCCAGCAGCTTAGAGACAGGGACAGTAACCACTGAAGCTTTCTTT

abundance: once
d_gene: TRBD2
j_gene: TRBJ2-1
v_gene: TRBV12-3/TRBV12-4
CDR3aa: CASSISSGGLDEQFF
CDR3nt: TGTGCCAGCAGCATCTCTAGCGGGGGGTTGGATGAGCAGTTCTTC

abundance: few
d_gene: TRBD1
j_gene: TRBJ2-7
v_gene: TRBV4-1
CDR3aa: CASSQAWTGKFYEQYF
CDR3nt: TGCGCCAGCAGCCAGGCTTGGACAGGGAAATTCTACGAGCAGTACTTC

abundance: -
d_gene: TRBD1
j_gene: TRBJ2-7
v_gene: TRBV7-9
CDR3aa: CASSFPGQGAYEQYF
CDR3nt: TGTGCCAGCAGCTTTCCGGGACAGGGCGCGTACGAGCAGTACTTC

abundance: -
d_gene: -
j_gene: TRBJ1-5
v_gene: TRBV7-8
CDR3aa: CASSPMQGYSNQPQHF
CDR3nt: TGTGCCAGCAGCCCCATGCAGGGTTATAGCAATCAGCCCCAGCATTTT

abundance: -
d_gene: -
j_gene: TRBJ1-1
v_gene: TRBV5-1
CDR3aa: CASSSRQVPTEAFF
CDR3nt: TGCGCCAGCAGCTCACGACAGGTTCCCACTGAAGCTTTCTTT